The 32 T cell receptor beta chains presented below share a single source sample, sequenced in a study of T cells in women clearing cervical HPV infection. Using immunoSEQ multiplex PCR, the repertoire was profiled, and TCRdb retains in-frame clones only, with some absent. The sample holds around 30,000 clones. The material sequenced was blood buffy coat. These TCRs come from a woman aged 18-70 years with a cervical HPV16 infection that either progressed to CIN3+ or cleared (not recorded which).

About this clone: Read sequence stops 3 residues before the CDR3 end, and the germline J gene provides the missing end. The chain carries TRBV7-2 and TRBJ1-1; 8 bases line up with TRBD1. The trim removed 4 bases at V and 5 bases at J, leaving 9 bases unmatched. There are 15 residues in the CDR3. Germline CDR1 reads SGHTA; CDR2 reads FQGNSA. The covered CDR3 bases are TGTGCCAGCAGCTCAACGGCCAGGGGGCGGACTGAA. Translated, it gives CASSSTARGRTE. The whole CDR3 sequence is CASSSTARGRTEAFF.

Partial CDR3 DNA: TGTGCCAGCAGCCCACTAGGAGGGATGAACACTGAA. It codes for CASSPLGGMNTE. The CDR3 in full is CASSPLGGMNTEAFF. This sequence joins TRBV7-3 and TRBJ1-1; D ambiguous. The sequence runs out 3 residues before the end of the CDR3; the remainder is reconstructed from the germline J gene. The CDR3 is 15 residues long. V shed 5 bases and J shed 0 bases, with 13 bases lying between them. The germline gives CDR1 SGHTA, CDR2 FQGTGA.

A word on this clone: With the read ending 3 residues before the CDR3 end, the germline J gene is used to fill in that end. The rearrangement links TRBV5-1 to TRBJ1-1; D may be TRBD1 (5 bases). The germline V gene has CDR1 SGHRS and CDR2 YFSETQ. The CDR3 has 15 amino acids. V lost 4 bases and J lost 0, with 13 bases in between. The covered CDR3 bases are TGCGCCAGCAGCCAACGACAGCATATGAACACTGAA. Its translation is CASSQRQHMNTE. The whole CDR3 protein reads CASSQRQHMNTEAFF.

As for this clone: The read ends 3 residues before the CDR3 terminus; that terminus is restored from the germline J gene. The chain employs TRBV19 and TRBJ2-7; 10 bases map to TRBD1. The CDR3 totals 15 residues. V shed 4 bases, J shed 4 bases, and the junction held 7 bases outside the gene matches. Germline-derived CDR1 and CDR2 are LNHDA and SQIVND (reference sequence). The CDR3 reads CASSTRQGARYEQYF. The part of the CDR3 DNA that was read is TGTGCCAGTAGTACCCGACAGGGGGCTAGATACGAG. The full variable domain, completed using reference TRBV19 and TRBJ2-7, is DGGITQSPKYLFRKEGQNVTLSCEQNLNHDAMYWYRQDPGQGLRLIYYSQIVNDFQKGDIAEGYSVSREKKESFPLTVTSAQKNPTAFYLCASSTRQGARYEQYFGPGTRLTVT.

Of note for this clone: The read halts 3 residues ahead of the CDR3 end, with the missing end drawn from the germline J gene. The chain employs TRBV19 and TRBJ2-4, with D possibly matching TRBD2 (5 bases). CDR3 length: 14 residues. CDR1 LNHDA and CDR2 SQIVND come from the germline V gene (reference sequence). The CDR3 sequence is CASSPLASSNRQYF. CDR3 DNA, as far as it was read: TGTGCCAGTAGTCCCCTGGCTAGCTCCAATCGT. The full variable domain, completed using reference TRBV19 and TRBJ2-4, is DGGITQSPKYLFRKEGQNVTLSCEQNLNHDAMYWYRQDPGQGLRLIYYSQIVNDFQKGDIAEGYSVSREKKESFPLTVTSAQKNPTAFYLCASSPLASSNRQYFGAGTRLSVL.

CDR3 DNA (partial): TGCAGCGTTAGGGGACTAGCGGGAGGTATTGAAGAAAGCTCCTACAATGAG. Amino acid sequence: CSVRGLAGGIEESSYNE. The CDR3 as a whole reads CSVRGLAGGIEESSYNEQFF. The chain couples TRBV29-1 to TRBJ2-1; 15 positions agree with TRBD2. The read ends 3 residues early relative to the CDR3; the germline J gene fills the gap. V lost 5 bases, J lost 0 bases, and 14 bases stayed unmatched. Germline CDR1 and CDR2: SQVTM and ANQGSEA. The CDR3 runs to 20 residues.

Concerning this clone itself: From the germline J gene comes the end of the CDR3, since the read stops 3 residues before it. The J gene is TRBJ2-1, the V gene TRBV7-3, with 10 bases aligning to TRBD2. The V segment lost 3 bases and the J segment 9 bases; nucleotides outside the gene matches: 11. The germline CDR1 and CDR2 sequences are SGHTA and FQGTGA. The CDR3 has 16 amino acids. CDR3 protein: CASSLRALAGVGEQFF. The CDR3 bases that were read are TGTGCCAGCAGCTTGCGGGCGCTAGCGGGAGTCGGTGAG.

For this clone: With the read ending 3 residues before the CDR3 end, the germline J gene is used to fill in that end. The chain has TRBV28 and TRBJ1-2, with D perhaps matching TRBD1 (6 bases). CDR1 MDHEN and CDR2 SYDVKM come from the germline V gene. CDR3 length: 14 amino acids. Trimming shortened V by 10 bases and J by 1 base, and 16 bases separated the two germline ends. CDR3 loop: CAITRRGINYGYTF. CDR3 DNA, as far as it was read: TGTGCCATTACTCGAAGGGGGATTAACTATGGC.

With respect to this clone: The read falls 3 residues short of the CDR3 end, and the missing part is taken from the germline J gene. This sequence joins TRBV6-2 or TRBV6-3 and TRBJ2-4; a possible D gene is TRBD1 (5 bases). In germline, CDR1 is MNHEY, CDR2 SVGEGT. V was cut by 8 bases and J by 1 base, with 18 bases left in between. This CDR3 is built from 16 residues. The covered CDR3 bases are TGTGCCAGCGGGCCCCGACCAGGGTATGCCAAAAACATT. Residues: CASGPRPGYAKNI. The full CDR3 is CASGPRPGYAKNIQYF.

About this clone itself: The junction shows a germline mismatch at one end, possibly a read error. The CDR3 end lies 3 residues beyond the end of the read and is filled in from the germline J gene. J is TRBJ2-3 and V is TRBV7-7, with 7 bases matching TRBD1. Germline V gives CDR1 SSHAT, CDR2 FNYEAQ (reference sequence). The CDR3 contains 15 residues. The CDR3 bases that were read are TGTGCTAGCAGCTTAGTGGGTTCAGGGGGAGAGACG. Translating gives CASSLVGSGGET. In full, the CDR3 is CASSLVGSGGETQYF.

Comment on this clone: The read terminates 3 residues before the CDR3 end, so the remaining end is supplied by the germline J gene. The chain has TRBV18 and TRBJ1-2; D uncertain. CDR1 and CDR2 (germline): KGHSH, LQKENI. This CDR3 region has 15 residues. CDR3 in amino acids: CASSLAAQPQETYTF. The covered CDR3 bases are TGTGCCAGCTCATTAGCAGCCCAACCACAAGAGACC. The entire variable domain, with the rest obtained from reference TRBV18 and TRBJ1-2, is as follows: NAGVMQNPRHLVRRRGQEARLRCSPMKGHSHVYWYRQLPEEGLKFMVYLQKENIIDESGMPKERFSAEFPKEGPSILRIQQVVRGDSAAYFCASSLAAQPQETYTFGSGTRLTVV.

Comment on this clone: The CDR3 end falls 3 residues outside the read, so it is completed with the germline J gene. The chain recombines TRBV2 with TRBJ1-6; 9 bases line up with TRBD1. After removal of 3 bases from V and 0 bases from J, the junction contained 3 bases not matched to a gene. Per germline, CDR1 SNHLY and CDR2 FYNNEI. The CDR3 is 17 residues long. CDR3 residues: CASSENRGPSYNSPLHF. The DNA read from the CDR3 is TGTGCCAGCAGTGAGAACAGGGGGCCCTCCTATAATTCACCC. Together with reference TRBV2 and TRBJ1-6, the CDR3 gives the full variable domain: EPEVTQTPSHQVTQMGQEVILRCVPISNHLYFYWYRQILGQKVEFLVSFYNNEISEKSEIFDDQFSVERPDGSNFTLKIRSTKLEDSAMYFCASSENRGPSYNSPLHFGNGTRLTVT.

Concerning this clone: The read ends 3 residues shy of where the CDR3 ends; the end is completed using the germline J gene. The same CDR3 also results from other DNA sequences found in this sample. The chain links TRBV20-1 to TRBJ2-3; 8 bases fit TRBD2. Germline assignment: CDR1 DFQATT and CDR2 SNEGSKA (reference sequence). After removal of 0 bases from V and 3 bases from J, the junction contained 5 bases not matched to a gene. The CDR3 covers 15 residues. The CDR3 here is CSARDAGTSTDTQYF. The part of the CDR3 DNA that was read is TGCAGTGCTAGAGACGCCGGGACTAGTACAGATACG.

About this clone itself: The germline gene is not matched at one end of the junction; a read error may be the cause. Read sequence stops 3 residues before the CDR3 end, and the germline J gene provides the missing end. Other DNA variants within this sample encode the same CDR3. This chain joins TRBV7-8 and TRBJ1-3; 10 nucleotides match TRBD1. Germline V gene data show CDR1 as SGHVS and CDR2 as FQNEAQ. This CDR3 is built from 15 residues. The CDR3 spells CASSTGTGAGNTIYF. The sequenced CDR3 bases are TGTGCCAGCAGCACTGGGACAGGGGCTGGAAACACG. Full variable domain (remainder filled in from reference TRBV7-8 and TRBJ1-3): GAGVSQSPRYKVAKRGQDVALRCDPISGHVSLFWYQQALGQGPEFLTYFQNEAQLDKSGLPSDRFFAERPEGSVSTLKIQRTQQEDSAVYLCASSTGTGAGNTIYFGEGSWLTVV.

Worth noting for this clone: Germline and junction disagree at one end, which may indicate a read error. The read stops 3 residues short of the end of the CDR3; the missing end is completed from the germline J gene. The rearrangement links TRBV7-9 to TRBJ2-1, with no clear D. The CDR3 is 11 amino acids. Looked up from germline, CDR1 is SEHNR and CDR2 is FQNEAQ (reference sequence). CDR3 in amino acids: CASRTYDEQFF. The covered CDR3 bases are TGTGCCAGCAGAACCTACGATGAG.

To note about this clone: The CDR3 goes on 3 residues after the read ends, and that part is filled in from the germline J gene. The sample has other DNA sequences that encode this CDR3 too. V is TRBV30 and J is TRBJ1-6, with 8 bases aligning to TRBD1. The CDR3 loop spans 14 amino acids. J lost 7 bases, V lost 2 bases, and 4 bases had no gene match. Germline CDR1 GTSNPN, CDR2 SVGIG (reference sequence). This CDR3 reads CAWSRTGPNSPLHF. CDR3 DNA, as far as it was read: TGTGCCTGGAGTAGGACAGGGCCGAATTCACCC.

A note on this clone: From the germline J gene comes the end of the CDR3, since the read stops 3 residues before it. The chain combines TRBV11-2 with TRBJ2-7; TRBD2 is a possible D gene (5 bases). The CDR3 runs 12 residues. V was shortened by 5 bases and J by 6 bases, with 11 bases between the two germline ends. CDR1 and CDR2 from the germline V gene are SGHAT and FQNNGV. CDR3 amino acids: CASSRGQVEQYF. The part of the CDR3 DNA that was read is TGTGCCAGCAGCAGAGGGCAGGTCGAG.

Turning to this clone: The read is 3 residues too short to cover the CDR3 end, so that end is filled in from the germline J gene. The chain employs TRBV11-1 and TRBJ2-7; weak D call: TRBD2 (5 bases). Trimming cost V 5 bases and J 3 bases, with 14 bases left between them. CDR1 SGHAT and CDR2 FQDESV come from the germline V gene (reference sequence). CDR3 length: 14 amino acids. The CDR3 bases that were read are TGTGCCAGCAGCCCTAGCTGGACCATCTACGAG. Encoded protein: CASSPSWTIYE. The entire CDR3 reads CASSPSWTIYEQYF.

On this clone: Read coverage stops 3 residues before the CDR3 terminus; the germline J gene supplies the remainder. The chain carries TRBV18 and TRBJ1-2; D not certain. This CDR3 contains 16 residues. CDR1 is KGHSH and CDR2 is LQKENI in the germline V gene. The CDR3 DNA, read in part, is TGTGCCAGCTCACGCGGGGTCGGGAAGAACTACAATGAC. It encodes CASSRGVGKNYND. The full CDR3 protein is CASSRGVGKNYNDYTF.

On this clone: The read terminates 3 residues ahead of where the CDR3 ends, so the germline J gene completes it. The chain links TRBV29-1 to TRBJ2-7; 8 nucleotides agree with TRBD1. CDR1 is SQVTM, CDR2 ANQGSEA, per germline. V lost 3 bases and J lost 0; bases outside the gene matches: 4. The CDR3 length is 14 residues. The sequenced part of the CDR3 DNA is TGCAGCGTTGAGGGAGGACAGGGCTCCTACGAG. Protein sequence: CSVEGGQGSYE. From start to end, the CDR3 is CSVEGGQGSYEQYF.

Turning to this clone: With the read ending 3 residues before the CDR3 end, the germline J gene is used to fill in that end. This sequence joins TRBV18 and TRBJ2-1; 7 nucleotides line up with TRBD2. From germline, CDR1 is KGHSH and CDR2 LQKENI. The length of the CDR3 is 16 residues. J gave up 4 bases and V 0 bases, and 6 bases lay outside the gene matches. Here the CDR3 reads CASSPPLSSGYNEQFF. CDR3 bases read: TGTGCCAGCTCACCACCGTTGTCTAGCGGATACAATGAG.

With respect to this clone: The CDR3 end falls 3 residues outside the read, so it is completed with the germline J gene. The genes are TRBV29-1 and TRBJ2-1; 14 nucleotides agree with TRBD2. The CDR3 has 18 residues. V shed 4 bases and J 7 bases; nucleotides not matched to a gene: 15. CDR1 is SQVTM and CDR2 is ANQGSEA in the germline V gene. CDR3 region: CSVVWGGRLAGGINEQFF. The CDR3 bases that were read are TGCAGCGTTGTATGGGGGGGCCGACTAGCGGGAGGGATAAATGAG.

A note on this clone: The read stops 3 residues short of the end of the CDR3; the missing end is completed from the germline J gene. The chain uses TRBV18 and TRBJ2-7; 11 nucleotides align to TRBD2. The CDR3 totals 15 residues. Germline assignment: CDR1 KGHSH and CDR2 LQKENI. The V and J ends lost 0 bases and 3 bases, in that order; junction bases with no gene match: 1. The sequenced part of the CDR3 DNA is TGTGCCAGCTCACCACCAGGGACTAGCGGCTACGAG. As protein: CASSPPGTSGYE. The full CDR3 sequence reads CASSPPGTSGYEQYF. Based on the CDR3 plus reference TRBV18 and TRBJ2-7, the full variable domain is NAGVMQNPRHLVRRRGQEARLRCSPMKGHSHVYWYRQLPEEGLKFMVYLQKENIIDESGMPKERFSAEFPKEGPSILRIQQVVRGDSAAYFCASSPPGTSGYEQYFGPGTRLTVT.

With regard to this clone: The CDR3 is cut off 3 residues early in the read; its end comes from the germline J gene. J is TRBJ2-7 and V is TRBV5-1; 10 nucleotides line up with TRBD1. CDR3 length: 15 residues. V gave up 2 bases and J gave up 6 bases; unmatched junction bases: 8. In germline, CDR1 is SGHRS, CDR2 YFSETQ. CDR3 sequence: CASSFPSDRGLEQYF. The CDR3 bases that were read are TGCGCCAGCAGCTTCCCATCCGACAGGGGGCTCGAG.

Notes on this clone: Read sequence stops 3 residues before the CDR3 end, and the germline J gene provides the missing end. V usage is TRBV19 and J usage is TRBJ1-1; D gene ambiguous. Trimming stripped 5 bases from V and 0 bases from J, with 10 bases between. The CDR3 length is 14 residues. The germline V gene encodes CDR1 LNHDA and CDR2 SQIVND (reference sequence). The CDR3 protein is CASSLYRLNTEAFF. Incomplete CDR3 DNA: TGTGCCAGTAGTCTCTACCGTTTGAACACTGAA.

Regarding this clone: The read stops 3 residues short of the end of the CDR3; the missing end is completed from the germline J gene. The identical CDR3 is also encoded by other nucleotide sequences in the sample. The chain recombines TRBV7-2 with TRBJ1-3; 8 bases agree with TRBD1. V gave up 4 bases and J gave up 2 bases; unmatched junction bases: 4. The CDR3 is made up of 15 amino acids. Per the germline V gene, CDR1 is SGHTA and CDR2 is FQGNSA. The CDR3 bases that were read are TGTGCCAGCAGCTGGACAGGGAGCCCTGGAAACACC. As protein: CASSWTGSPGNT. The complete CDR3 reads CASSWTGSPGNTIYF.

Of note for this clone: The read gets to within 3 residues of the CDR3 end, and the germline J gene fills in the rest. The chain employs TRBV19 and TRBJ2-3, with D possibly matching TRBD1 (6 bases). In germline, CDR1 is LNHDA, CDR2 SQIVND (reference sequence). This CDR3 contains 19 residues. V was cut by 3 bases and J by 3 bases, with 25 bases left in between. Incomplete CDR3 DNA: TGTGCCAGTAGTATCGCCCGAACAGGGATGAATCGGGTTACAGATACG. Translation: CASSIARTGMNRVTDT. The whole CDR3 sequence reads CASSIARTGMNRVTDTQYF. Using reference TRBV19 and TRBJ2-3 for the parts outside the CDR3, the full variable domain is DGGITQSPKYLFRKEGQNVTLSCEQNLNHDAMYWYRQDPGQGLRLIYYSQIVNDFQKGDIAEGYSVSREKKESFPLTVTSAQKNPTAFYLCASSIARTGMNRVTDTQYFGPGTRLTVL.

As concerns this clone: The read ends 3 residues early relative to the CDR3; the germline J gene fills the gap. V is TRBV7-3 and J is TRBJ1-2; 7 bases are a match to TRBD1. The CDR3 spans 13 residues. Germline CDR1 SGHTA, CDR2 FQGTGA. The CDR3 region is CASSLQGGGGYTF. The part of the CDR3 DNA that was read is TGTGCCAGCAGCTTACAGGGAGGGGGCGGC. The full variable domain, in which reference TRBV7-3 and TRBJ1-2 provide the parts outside the CDR3, is GAGVSQTPSNKVTEKGKYVELRCDPISGHTALYWYRQSLGQGPEFLIYFQGTGAADDSGLPNDRFFAVRPEGSVSTLKIQRTERGDSAVYLCASSLQGGGGYTFGSGTRLTVV.

As concerns this clone: The read gets to within 3 residues of the CDR3 end, and the germline J gene fills in the rest. J is TRBJ1-2 and V is TRBV6-4; 9 positions agree with TRBD1. Per the germline V gene, CDR1 is MRHNA and CDR2 is SNTAGT. V lost 6 bases, J lost 7 bases, and 6 bases stayed unmatched. This CDR3 has 13 residues. The CDR3 bases that were read are TGTGCCAGCAGACCGGGACAGGGACCTGGC. It translates to CASRPGQGPG. The full CDR3 protein reads CASRPGQGPGYTF.

Notes on this clone: The read ends 3 residues before the CDR3 terminus; that terminus is restored from the germline J gene. The V and J genes are TRBV6-2 or TRBV6-3 and TRBJ2-3; 7 bases align to TRBD1. This CDR3 comprises 14 residues. Germline CDR1 reads MNHEY; CDR2 reads SVGEGT. V lost 6 bases to trimming and J lost 4 bases; unmatched junction nucleotides: 7. The CDR3 sequence: CASSRDSLADTQYF. The part of the CDR3 DNA that was read is TGTGCCAGCAGCCGGGACAGCCTAGCAGATACG.

Of note for this clone: The CDR3 goes on 3 residues after the read ends, and that part is filled in from the germline J gene. The genes are TRBV18 and TRBJ1-1; tentative D call: TRBD1 (5 bases). The length of the CDR3 is 14 residues. The V gene's germline CDR1 is KGHSH and CDR2 LQKENI. Between the trimmed V and J ends, which lost 3 bases and 5 bases, there was a span of 13 bases. Here the CDR3 reads CASSPDRSRTEAFF. The covered CDR3 bases are TGTGCCAGCTCACCCGACAGATCAAGGACTGAA.

Of note for this clone: The CDR3 end lies 3 residues beyond the end of the read and is filled in from the germline J gene. The gene calls are TRBV5-1 and TRBJ2-1; TRBD2 matches 8 bases. CDR3 length: 14 amino acids. The V gene end was trimmed by 0 bases and the J gene end by 7 bases; junction bases not matched to a gene: 3. Germline CDR1 SGHRS, CDR2 YFSETQ. The part of the CDR3 DNA that was read is TGCGCCAGCAGCTTGGTAGCGGGGCAGAATGAG. Its protein is CASSLVAGQNE. The complete CDR3 protein is CASSLVAGQNEQFF.